This passage covers 9 T cell receptor beta chains from one sample sequenced in a study of cytomegalovirus exposure and HLA in healthy donors. Primers for the PCR totalled 60 Vbeta and 13 Jbeta. TCRdb's table, derived via immunoSEQ multiplex PCR, lists solely in-frame clones and lacks some. This sample has 100,000 to 150,000 clones, with just under 75% found just once. The sequenced sample consisted of PBMCs. These receptors all stem from a man between 60 and 75 years old in good health and CMV-seropositive.

The V gene is TRBV9, the J gene TRBJ1-1, with D tentatively TRBD1 (5 bases). V was shortened by 3 bases and J by 0 bases, with 15 bases between the two germline ends. In germline, CDR1 is SGDLS, CDR2 YYNGEE. This CDR3 has 16 residues. CDR3 coding DNA: TGTGCCAGCAGCGGAAATGCGGGACTCTTGAACACTGAAGCTTTCTTT. Translation gives CASSGNAGLLNTEAFF.

This chain links TRBV7-9 with TRBJ1-2, with D uncertain. Deletions cut 7 bases from V and 2 bases from J, with 14 bases between. This CDR3 contains 14 residues. Germline V gene data show CDR1 as SEHNR and CDR2 as FQNEAQ (reference sequence). The CDR3 DNA sequence: TGTGCCAGCAACAGTAACGCGGGGAACTATGGCTACACCTTC. Amino acid sequence: CASNSNAGNYGYTF.

The CDR3 sequence is CASSYSKGASLHF. For the CDR3, the DNA is TGTGCCAGCAGTTACTCGAAGGGGGCCTCGCTCCACTTT. The genes are TRBV6-5 and TRBJ1-6; 7 positions agree with TRBD1. The V gene's germline CDR1 is MNHEY and CDR2 SVGAGI. V dropped 0 bases and J dropped 16; count of bases not matched to a gene: 6. The CDR3 contains 13 residues.

This rearrangement joins TRBV5-1 to TRBJ1-2; maybe TRBD1 (6 bases). Trimming cost V 0 bases and J 3 bases, with 9 bases left between them. The germline V gene encodes CDR1 SGHRS and CDR2 YFSETQ. The CDR3 contains 14 residues. The CDR3 DNA sequence: TGCGCCAGCAGCTTGGACTACAGGGACTATGGCTACACCTTC. This translates into CASSLDYRDYGYTF.

This sequence joins TRBV10-1 and TRBJ1-1, with 7 bases that match TRBD1. The CDR3 is made up of 14 amino acids. V lost 5 bases, J lost 3 bases, and 6 bases stayed unmatched. Germline assignment: CDR1 WNHNN and CDR2 SYGVQD (reference sequence). In DNA form, the CDR3 reads TGCGCCAGCAGTAAGAAAACAGGGGACACTGAAGCTTTCTTT. Protein product: CASSKKTGDTEAFF.

The chain's CDR3 is CASSPTGSSYEQYF. CDR3 sequence (DNA): TGTGCCAGCTCACCGACGGGGAGTTCCTACGAGCAGTACTTC. This chain links TRBV18 with TRBJ2-7, with D maybe TRBD2 (5 bases). Trimming left V 3 bases short and J 1 base short, with 10 bases between. The CDR3 sequence is 14 residues long. From germline, CDR1 is KGHSH and CDR2 LQKENI. Full variable domain (rest looked up from reference TRBV18 and TRBJ2-7): NAGVMQNPRHLVRRRGQEARLRCSPMKGHSHVYWYRQLPEEGLKFMVYLQKENIIDESGMPKERFSAEFPKEGPSILRIQQVVRGDSAAYFCASSPTGSSYEQYFGPGTRLTVT.

This clone was recorded only once. The CDR3, as DNA: TGTGCCAGCAGCCCTACAGGGTACGAGCAGTACTTC. Its translation is CASSPTGYEQYF. V is TRBV7-8 and J is TRBJ2-7, with D tentatively TRBD1 (6 bases). V was clipped by 5 bases and J by 4 bases, with 9 bases between them. Looked up from germline, CDR1 is SGHVS and CDR2 is FQNEAQ. This CDR3 region has 12 residues.

The chain couples TRBV5-1 to TRBJ1-2; 7 positions agree with TRBD1. CDR3 length: 12 residues. Germline V CDR1 and CDR2: SGHRS, YFSETQ. With 2 bases clipped from V and 11 bases from J, the junction kept 6 bases outside the gene matches. DNA of the CDR3: TGCGCCAGCAGCTTAGGTACAGGGGCGTACACCTTC. It specifies CASSLGTGAYTF.

The chain recombines TRBV10-3 with TRBJ1-1, with D unresolved. Trimming took off 3 bases at V and 10 bases at J, with 18 bases between the two ends. In germline, CDR1 is ENHRY, CDR2 SYGVKD. The length of the CDR3 is 14 residues. The CDR3 region has the DNA TGTGCCATCAGTGAACCCAATTTCCGTCTATTAGCTTTCTTT. As protein: CAISEPNFRLLAFF.